The sample holds many counts of the clone carrying this TCR beta chain. Antigen: not known. V was clipped by 7 bases and J by 5 bases, with 13 bases between them. This CDR3 spans 13 amino acids. Germline CDR1 and CDR2: KGHDR and SFDVKD. The record originates from a study of response to subunit inactivated influenza vaccine. Notes on the study in general: Authors suggested each seasonal flu vaccination may recruit only limited numbers of new T cells.

MiXCR, run by TCRdb on the RT-PCR reads, gives a single entry per CDR3 protein. The table has approximately 480,000 distinct CDR3 sequences, roughly 9.8% seen once. The chain combines TRBV24-1 with TRBJ2-5; D is uncertain. The sequence came from a middle-aged man who received an inactivated influenza vaccine. Sample: PBMCs from blood, taken 45 days after vaccination. Written as DNA, the CDR3 is TGTGCCACCAGCTTCTGGCAGCAGGAGACCCAGTACTTC. Its translation: CATSFWQQETQYF.